The clone carrying this T cell receptor beta chain was detected a few times. No antigen is known for it. The CDR3 is 12 residues long. V lost 0 bases to trimming and J lost 6 bases, with 5 bases between them. CDR1 and CDR2 from the germline V gene are SGDLS and YYNGEE. This sample stems from a study of early T cells in non-severe SARS-CoV-2 infection. Overall study context: Alpha and beta chains were unpaired, from unsorted whole-blood bulk RNA.

cDNA molecules, individually, were tagged with unique molecular identifiers. Using its own MiXCR run on the 5' RACE reads, TCRdb lists one record per CDR3 protein. Of roughly 40,000 distinct CDR3 sequences listed, roughly 7% were seen once; the top ten hold roughly 8%. Study findings and constraints: The matching step, a VDJdb search, favored anti-spike CD8 responses and missed private and CD4 specificities.

This clonotype originated in an adult who was a healthcare worker with PCR-confirmed SARS-CoV-2 infection or an uninfected control (not recorded which). The chain combines TRBV9 with TRBJ2-3; D not resolved. Sequencing used whole blood. The CDR3 loop is CASSVDPDTQYF. The CDR3 DNA sequence: TGTGCCAGCAGCGTAGATCCGGATACGCAGTATTTT.